This T cell receptor (beta chain) was captured in a study of response to subunit inactivated influenza vaccine. This clonotype was seen a handful of times. Its antigen is currently unknown. Findings of the study overall: T cells newly recruited by each seasonal influenza vaccination are few, the authors suggested.

MiXCR, applied by TCRdb to the RT-PCR reads, yields one record per CDR3 protein. The top ten clones hold around 32% of a sample with 150,000 to 200,000 distinct CDR3 sequences, more than 10% of them seen once. The sample also formed part of further work on T cells expressing NK-cell markers. That paper notes: UMIs were included in TCR beta cDNA generated by 5'RACE template switching. Restriction of sorting to alpha-beta TCR T cells was accomplished in several experiments using an anti-gamma-delta TCR antibody. CD8+ T cells in a handful of donors included dominant NKG2C+ clonotypes at about 1.0-8%. Once again these clonotypes came out on top in the CD3+CD56-NKG2C+ fraction of a few donors.

The specimen was CD8+ T cells sorted from PBMCs, collected 12 days after vaccination. The sequence derives from a man aged 50-60 years who received an inactivated influenza vaccine.

The DNA of the CDR3 is TGTGCCAGCAGCCAAGTACTAGCGGTAGAGACCCAGTACTTC. Protein sequence: CASSQVLAVETQYF. This chain connects TRBV3-1 to TRBJ2-5; TRBD2 matches at 8 bases. Germline lookup yields CDR1 LGHDT and CDR2 YNNKEL (reference sequence). V dropped 1 base and J dropped 4; count of bases not matched to a gene: 2. This CDR3 region has 14 residues.